The 26 T cell receptor beta chains below were found in one sample sequenced in a study of response to subunit inactivated influenza vaccine. One entry per CDR3 protein, called by TCRdb with MiXCR from the RT-PCR reads. The sample yields 450,000 to 550,000 distinct CDR3 sequences, roughly 23% seen once. Material: CD4+ T cells sorted from PBMCs, obtained around 5 days after vaccination. Every receptor here comes from a man in his fifties who received an inactivated influenza vaccine.

This clonotype has just a few counts. The V call is TRBV4-3, the J call TRBJ2-1, with 8 bases that match TRBD2. The CDR3 spans 19 residues. CDR1 is LGHNA and CDR2 is YSLEER in the germline V gene. Trimming removed 0 bases from V and 0 bases from J; junction bases left unmatched: 10. The CDR3 region has the DNA TGCGCCAGCAGCCAAGATTCTCGGCCTAGCGGGTACTCCTACAATGAGCAGTTCTTC. As protein: CASSQDSRPSGYSYNEQFF.

This clonotype was seen repeatedly, ten times or more. The chain recombines TRBV24-1 with TRBJ2-1; TRBD2 agrees at 15 bases. Unmatched junction bases numbered 6, after V lost 2 bases and J lost 2 bases. Germline loops: CDR1 KGHDR, CDR2 SFDVKD. This CDR3 region has 19 residues. The DNA of the CDR3 is TGTGCCACCAGTGATTCCGGACTAGCGGGAGGGTGGACCTACAATGAGCAGTTCTTC. Protein sequence: CATSDSGLAGGWTYNEQFF.

This clonotype was observed a single time. The chain recombines TRBV12-3 or TRBV12-4 with TRBJ2-1, with D perhaps TRBD1 (6 bases). The CDR3 length is 12 residues. Trimming removed 10 bases from V and 4 bases from J, with 11 bases in between. The CDR3 reads CAIRTAYNEQFF. In nucleotides, the CDR3 is TGTGCCATCCGGACAGCTTACAATGAGCAGTTCTTC.

The gene calls are TRBV27 and TRBJ2-7, with D possibly matching TRBD1 (6 bases). The CDR3 spans 13 residues. Per germline, CDR1 MNHEY and CDR2 SMNVEV (reference sequence). V was trimmed by 7 bases and J by 2 bases, leaving 12 bases between them. The CDR3 bases are TGTGCCAGCATGGGGACATTGCCCTACGAGCAGTACTTC. This gives the protein CASMGTLPYEQYF.

The sample holds a few counts of this clonotype. This chain uses TRBV2 with TRBJ1-5, with a weak D call TRBD1 (6 bases). Germline CDR1 reads SNHLY; CDR2 reads FYNNEI. CDR3 length: 13 amino acids. Trimming took 7 bases from V and 3 from J, leaving 10 bases between them. The CDR3 DNA reads TGTGCCAGCATGCGGGACACCAATCAGCCCCAGCATTTT. Amino acid sequence: CASMRDTNQPQHF.

This clonotype was found a few times. The CDR3 region is CASSQATGGIGETQYF. CDR3 DNA: TGTGCCAGCAGCCAAGCCACAGGGGGCATTGGAGAGACCCAGTACTTC. V gene TRBV14 combines with J gene TRBJ2-5, with 9 bases identical to TRBD1. The CDR3 covers 16 residues. Germline V lookup: CDR1 SGHDN, CDR2 FVKESK. Unmatched junction bases numbered 7, after V lost 1 base and J lost 4 bases.

This chain connects TRBV20-1 to TRBJ1-5; 9 bases agree with TRBD1. The CDR3 extends over 15 amino acids. Germline V CDR1 and CDR2: DFQATT, SNEGSKA (reference sequence). V was clipped by 3 bases and J by 3 bases; unmatched bases: 6. DNA for the CDR3: TGCAGTGCTAGGGTGACAGGGGGTATCAATCAGCCCCAGCATTTT. The encoded protein is CSARVTGGINQPQHF.

CDR3 in DNA: TGTGCCATCAGTGGACAGCGGTCCAATGAGCAGTTCTTC. Amino acids: CAISGQRSNEQFF. The chain recombines TRBV10-3 with TRBJ2-1; D may be TRBD1 or TRBD2 (5 bases each). V lost 4 bases, J lost 6 bases, and 10 bases lay in between. Germline CDR1 is ENHRY and CDR2 is SYGVKD. The CDR3 loop spans 13 amino acids.

The CDR3: CASSPTRGSTDTQYF. The CDR3 DNA follows: TGTGCCAGCAGTCCCACCCGGGGGAGCACAGATACGCAGTATTTT. V and J are TRBV12-3 or TRBV12-4 and TRBJ2-3, with D maybe TRBD2 (6 bases). CDR3 size: 15 residues. V was clipped by 5 bases and J by 0 bases, with 12 bases between them.

This clonotype was detected a few times. This chain uses TRBV20-1 with TRBJ1-4; D ambiguous. CDR1 and CDR2 from the germline V gene are DFQATT and SNEGSKA (reference sequence). The V end was cut by 0 bases, the J end by 9 bases, with 17 bases between. The CDR3 has 15 amino acids. The CDR3 loop reads CSARDFKIGSQKLFF. The CDR3 nucleotides read TGCAGTGCTAGAGATTTTAAGATCGGATCCCAAAAACTGTTTTTT.

This clonotype has more than one count but fewer than ten. The chain recombines TRBV12-3 or TRBV12-4 with TRBJ1-1; TRBD1 might be the D (5 bases). CDR3 size: 13 residues. The V gene lost 7 bases and the J gene lost 3 bases, with 12 bases spanning the gap. In nucleotides, the CDR3 is TGTGCCAGCAACCCCGGGGGGGACACTGAAGCTTTCTTT. Translation: CASNPGGDTEAFF.

The chain has TRBV4-3 and TRBJ2-1, with 7 bases aligning to TRBD1. The CDR3 loop spans 18 amino acids. With V trimmed by 3 bases and J by 1 base, 12 bases remained unmatched. Germline CDR1 reads LGHNA; CDR2 reads YSLEER. The CDR3 is CASSQDRKGVISYNEQFF. CDR3 bases: TGCGCCAGCAGCCAGGACAGGAAGGGGGTTATATCCTACAATGAGCAGTTCTTC.

This clonotype was recorded a few times. The J gene is TRBJ2-7, the V gene TRBV3-1; a possible D gene is TRBD2 (5 bases). The CDR3 is made up of 14 amino acids. Germline CDR1 is LGHDT and CDR2 is YNNKEL (reference sequence). V lost 4 bases and J 3 bases, leaving 13 bases between the germline ends. The CDR3, as DNA: TGTGCCAGCAGCCCCCGGGGTAGCCGCTACGAGCAGTACTTC. Residues: CASSPRGSRYEQYF.

The table lists this clonotype with many counts. The V gene is TRBV6-1, the J gene TRBJ1-1, with a tentative D call TRBD1 (6 bases). The CDR3 length is 13 residues. The germline CDR1 and CDR2 sequences are MNHNS and SASEGT. The V end was cut by 6 bases, the J end by 5 bases, with 13 bases between. In DNA, the CDR3 is TGTGCCAGCAGGGGGGGCGGGAGTACTGAAGCTTTCTTT. Its protein is CASRGGGSTEAFF.

This clonotype was recorded a few times. V usage is TRBV25-1 and J usage is TRBJ2-1; 11 positions agree with TRBD2. Looked up from germline, CDR1 is MGHDK and CDR2 is SYGVNS. The CDR3 is 16 amino acids. V was pared by 1 base and J by 8 bases, with 7 bases of the junction left unmatched. CDR3 bases: TGTGCCAGCAGTGAATGGGCTAGCGGGAGGTTTGATGAGCAGTTCTTC. Amino acid sequence: CASSEWASGRFDEQFF.

This sequence joins TRBV20-1 and TRBJ1-6; TRBD1 matches 7 bases. V was clipped by 4 bases and J by 0 bases; unmatched bases: 6. CDR1 and CDR2 (germline): DFQATT, SNEGSKA (reference sequence). There are 16 residues in the CDR3. The CDR3 DNA reads as TGCAGTGCTAAAAGGACAGGTGGCTCCTATAATTCACCCCTCCACTTT. Residues: CSAKRTGGSYNSPLHF.

The chain joins TRBV20-1 to TRBJ2-5, with no clear D. The CDR3 spans 13 residues. Per germline, CDR1 DFQATT and CDR2 SNEGSKA (reference sequence). V was pared by 2 bases and J by 5 bases, with 12 bases between. CDR3 DNA sequence: TGCAGTGCTAGAAGAAGGGCCGGTGAGACCCAGTACTTC. This gives the protein CSARRRAGETQYF.

Only a few counts were recorded for this clonotype. The chain uses TRBV5-1 and TRBJ2-2; a possible D gene is TRBD1 (6 bases). Germline lookup yields CDR1 SGHRS and CDR2 YFSETQ. The CDR3 has 17 residues. V shed 0 bases and J shed 0 bases, with 12 bases lying between them. In DNA form, the CDR3 reads TGCGCCAGCAGCTTGGCCTATGGGGGCACGAACACCGGGGAGCTGTTTTTT. Translated, it gives CASSLAYGGTNTGELFF.

This clonotype has just a few counts. J is TRBJ2-7 and V is TRBV28; D is perhaps TRBD1 (6 bases). Germline V gene sequence: CDR1 MDHEN, CDR2 SYDVKM. The germline V and J ends were trimmed by 7 bases and 4 bases, with 11 bases remaining between them. The CDR3 runs to 12 residues. The CDR3: CASKTGKYEQYF. In nucleotides, the CDR3 is TGTGCCAGCAAAACAGGGAAATACGAGCAGTACTTC. The full variable domain, its missing parts supplied by reference TRBV28 and TRBJ2-7, is DVKVTQSSRYLVKRTGEKVFLECVQDMDHENMFWYRQDPGLGLRLIYFSYDVKMKEKGDIPEGYSVSREKKERFSLILESASTNQTSMYLCASKTGKYEQYFGPGTRLTVT.

This clonotype was observed a few times. This chain uses TRBV7-2 with TRBJ2-2; TRBD2 matches at 9 bases. Per germline, CDR1 SGHTA and CDR2 FQGNSA. The trim removed 6 bases at V and 5 bases at J, leaving 13 bases unmatched. The CDR3 extends over 17 amino acids. The CDR3 DNA sequence: TGTGCCAGCAGGGGGGGACTAGCCGGTTATGGGACCGGGGAGCTGTTTTTT. Translating it yields CASRGGLAGYGTGELFF.

The chain recombines TRBV6-1 with TRBJ2-3, with no clear D. Per the germline V gene, CDR1 is MNHNS and CDR2 is SASEGT. V lost 2 bases to trimming and J lost 2 bases, with 5 bases between them. This CDR3 has 13 amino acids. CDR3 in amino acids: CASSERDTDTQYF. CDR3 nucleotides: TGTGCCAGCAGTGAAAGGGACACAGATACGCAGTATTTT.

The V call is TRBV20-1, the J call TRBJ2-2; 7 bases line up with TRBD2. The CDR3 has 14 amino acids. CDR1 and CDR2 from the germline V gene are DFQATT and SNEGSKA (reference sequence). The junction had 4 bases not matched to a gene; V was cut back by 6 bases and J by 0 bases. This chain's CDR3 is CSANGLANTGELFF. The DNA of the CDR3 is TGCAGTGCAAACGGACTAGCGAACACCGGGGAGCTGTTTTTT.

This clonotype was counted a few times. The chain carries TRBV7-2 and TRBJ2-3; D is unresolved. V was cut by 3 bases and J by 6 bases, with 10 bases left in between. The CDR3 is 13 amino acids. Germline CDR1 is SGHTA and CDR2 is FQGNSA. The CDR3 nucleotides are TGTGCCAGCAGCTTCAGGCTCAAGGATACGCAGTATTTT. It is translated as CASSFRLKDTQYF. The entire variable domain, with the rest obtained from reference TRBV7-2 and TRBJ2-3, is as follows: GAGVSQSPSNKVTEKGKDVELRCDPISGHTALYWYRQSLGQGLEFLIYFQGNSAPDKSGLPSDRFSAERTGGSVSTLTIQRTQQEDSAVYLCASSFRLKDTQYFGPGTRLTVL.

V is TRBV4-2 and J is TRBJ1-2; D is perhaps TRBD1 (5 bases). CDR3 length: 14 amino acids. Trimming removed 0 bases from V and 7 bases from J, with 12 bases in between. Germline assignment: CDR1 LGHNA and CDR2 YNFKEQ. The CDR3 region has the DNA TGTGCCAGCAGCCAAGAGGAGGGGATAGGTGGCTACACCTTC. Encoded protein: CASSQEEGIGGYTF.

This clonotype was counted many times. The chain has TRBV7-8 and TRBJ2-3; the D is unclear. Germline V gene data show CDR1 as SGHVS and CDR2 as FQNEAQ. The ends were cut back, 5 bases at V and 2 bases at J, with 5 bases in the middle. The CDR3 loop spans 12 amino acids. The CDR3 loop is CASSPYTDTQYF. The CDR3 coding sequence is TGTGCCAGCAGCCCCTACACAGATACGCAGTATTTT.

This clonotype has a handful of counts. The genes are TRBV11-2 and TRBJ2-1; D gene unclear. V was pared by 1 base and J by 8 bases, with 15 bases between. Germline values: CDR1 SGHAT, CDR2 FQNNGV. This CDR3 is built from 15 residues. Here the CDR3 DNA reads TGTGCCAGCAGCTTAGGGGCCCTAACGGGTCATGAGCAGTTCTTC. Translating it yields CASSLGALTGHEQFF.